This T cell receptor (beta chain) was recorded in a study of OX40 agonist ivuxolimab in advanced cancers. In terms of the full investigation: The costimulatory receptor OX40 (CD134) was targeted by ivuxolimab, a fully human IgG2 agonistic monoclonal antibody. The dose-escalation cohort was 82.7% male with a mean age of approximately 60 years, ranging from 23 to 79. The monotherapy dose-escalation portion (N of about 47 patients) of the phase I ivuxolimab trial is reported in the paper. The point of sequencing TCRbeta in the periphery was to test whether ivuxolimab changed TCR sequence diversity and drove clonal T-cell expansion. Intravenous ivuxolimab was administered to patients every 2 weeks at six dose levels: 0.01, 0.1, 0.3, 1.5, 3 and 10 mg/kg. Of the approximately 53 patients in dose escalation, 19 had hepatocellular carcinoma, roughly 15 had melanoma, 9 had renal cell carcinoma and 9 had head and neck cancer. Prior anti-PD-1, anti-PD-L1 or anti-CTLA-4 therapy was permitted, and checkpoint inhibitors had been received by less than 45% of dose-escalation patients. Partial responses occurred in three dose-escalation patients, of whom one had hepatocellular carcinoma and two had cutaneous melanoma. Study-wide findings and limitations: After ivuxolimab, expanded clones were on average more numerous among CD8+ T cells than among CD4+ T cells. Low levels of normalized T-cell clonal expansion were also seen in some nonresponding patients. At doses of 0.1 to 3.0 mg/kg, clonal expansion of both CD4+ and CD8+ blood T cells was observed from baseline to week 6. In the 0.1-3.0 mg/kg groups, partial responders were among the patients with the lowest normalized peripheral clonal expansion, particularly in CD8+ T cells. The antigen specificity of the peripheral T cells that underwent clonal expansion was not determined.

V is pared back by 2 bases and J by 5 bases, with 13 bases lying between the germline termini. The CDR3 goes from the cysteine to the phenylalanine over 15 residues. Kept here is only the CDR3 DNA, which spans 45 bases and is read in frame from base 1. Per the germline V gene, SGHTA is the CDR1 and FQGNSA is the CDR2. In regard to this clone: The antigen it binds to is not known. Base qualities are not recorded, but no much larger clone differs from it by a single base.

Genomic DNA was isolated from the sorted cells so that the TCRbeta CDR3 region could be sequenced. TCRbeta CDR3 regions were sequenced using the immunoSEQ Assay. TCRdb holds this immuneACCESS table with in-frame rearrangements only. Some clones are missing; in checked studies, unresolved V genes explain under half, and the rest has no known cause. Here the sample has about 98,000 clones; roughly 93% occur a single time. Together, the top ten hold 0.25% to 0.3% of the sample. The trial excluded patients who had a history of autoimmune disease or who were on systemic immunosuppression. Peripheral blood for TCR sequencing was drawn from every dose cohort at baseline, at cycle 4 day 1 and at cycle 7 day 1. The samples were taken from a phase I, first-in-human, multicenter, open-label dose-escalation trial of ivuxolimab. The trial enrolled adults with locally advanced or metastatic head and neck squamous cell, hepatocellular, melanoma or renal cell carcinoma. Before TCR sequencing, CD4+ and CD8+ T cells were separately sorted from peripheral blood.

The rearranged chain carries TRBV7-2 and TRBJ1-5, and TRBD1 may be the D gene, going by 6 matching bases. The TCR originated in an adult with an advanced solid tumor such as melanoma, head and neck, liver or kidney cancer. Sequenced material: CD4+ or CD8+ T cells sorted from blood, taken in a trial of the OX40 agonist ivuxolimab. CDR3 region: CASSLFRGADQPQHF. The bases read TGTGCCAGCAGCTTATTCAGGGGCGCGGATCAGCCCCAGCATTTT.